The 20 T cell receptor beta chains listed next were all sequenced from one sample in a study of T-cell memory formation after mild COVID-19 (dated by TCRdb to 2020 to 2022). The library was obtained by 5' RACE. This sample was sequenced with an Illumina NovaSeq 6000. TCRdb redid the processing of the public reads, applying fastp at Q25 and MiXCR, and retained in-frame beta chains. Identical CDR3 protein sequences are pooled into one entry, listed with their most common genes and DNA. Counted in this sample were under 250,000 distinct CDR3 sequences; 8.5% to 9.5% of them appeared once. 22% of the sample is in the top ten clones. Sequencing was done on a sample of PBMCs or a T cell subset sorted from them (not recorded which). These receptors were obtained from a man younger than 35 who had mild COVID-19 (a few samples of this study predate the infection). The sample titles of this study are shuffled in the database, so cell type and time point are left out; the donor was told from shared clones.

This chain connects TRBV9 to TRBJ2-1; D not resolved. Germline V gene data show CDR1 as SGDLS and CDR2 as YYNGEE. V shed 3 bases and J shed 5 bases, with 15 bases lying between them. The CDR3 is 15 residues long. The CDR3 DNA reads as TGTGCCAGCAGCGGGCTTGAGCTCTGGAACAATGAGCAGTTCTTC. Protein sequence: CASSGLELWNNEQFF.

The V and J genes are TRBV7-3 and TRBJ1-1; 7 bases agree with TRBD1. The V gene end was trimmed by 1 base and the J gene end by 7 bases; junction bases not matched to a gene: 6. The germline gives CDR1 SGHTA, CDR2 FQGTGA. The CDR3 spans 14 residues. The CDR3 nucleotides are TGTGCCAGCAGCTTAAGGGCAGGGGGTGTTGAAGCTTTCTTT. It specifies CASSLRAGGVEAFF. The full variable domain, its missing parts supplied by reference TRBV7-3 and TRBJ1-1, is GAGVSQTPSNKVTEKGKYVELRCDPISGHTALYWYRQSLGQGPEFLIYFQGTGAADDSGLPNDRFFAVRPEGSVSTLKIQRTERGDSAVYLCASSLRAGGVEAFFGQGTRLTVV.

The V gene is TRBV7-9, the J gene TRBJ1-2; no firm D call. The CDR3 is made up of 14 amino acids. The germline V and J ends were trimmed by 1 base and 4 bases, with 10 bases remaining between them. Germline V gives CDR1 SEHNR, CDR2 FQNEAQ (reference sequence). CDR3 in DNA: TGTGCCAGCAGCTTAGGGTTTGCGGTCTATGGCTACACCTTC. It specifies CASSLGFAVYGYTF.

The V gene is TRBV5-6, the J gene TRBJ2-6, with D maybe TRBD1 (5 bases). Germline V lookup: CDR1 SGHDT, CDR2 YYEEEE. The germline V and J ends were trimmed by 4 bases and 2 bases, with 10 bases remaining between them. The CDR3 sequence is 15 residues long. As DNA, the CDR3 is TGTGCCAGCAGCCGAGACAGACCTGGGGCCAACGTCCTGACTTTC. Translated, it gives CASSRDRPGANVLTF.

The chain combines TRBV29-1 with TRBJ2-7, with TRBD1 matching over 8 bases. This CDR3 spans 13 amino acids. Trimming took 7 bases from V and 3 from J; bases not matched to a gene: 8. Germline V CDR1 and CDR2: SQVTM, ANQGSEA. For the CDR3, the DNA is TGCAGCGCTGGCGGGGACAGGCGCTACGAGCAGTACTTC. Residues: CSAGGDRRYEQYF.

The V call is TRBV7-9, the J call TRBJ2-5, with D possibly TRBD2 on 5 matching bases. The ends were cut back, 1 base at V and 13 bases at J, with 16 bases in the middle. The CDR3 totals 13 residues. Per the germline V gene, CDR1 is SEHNR and CDR2 is FQNEAQ (reference sequence). CDR3 region: CASSLGGESTGYF. In DNA, the CDR3 is TGTGCCAGCAGCTTAGGGGGAGAGAGCACGGGGTACTTC. Full variable domain (outside the CDR3, taken from reference TRBV7-9 and TRBJ2-5): DTGVSQNPRHKITKRGQNVTFRCDPISEHNRLYWYRQTLGQGPEFLTYFQNEAQLEKSRLLSDRFSAERPKGSFSTLEIQRTEQGDSAMYLCASSLGGESTGYFGPGTRLLVL.

This clonotype has more than one count but fewer than ten. V is TRBV11-3 and J is TRBJ2-5, with 10 bases aligning to TRBD1. The trim removed 5 bases at V and 4 bases at J, leaving 7 bases unmatched. CDR3 length equals 15 residues. Germline-derived CDR1 and CDR2 are SGHNT and YENEEA. CDR3 nucleotide sequence: TGTGCCAGCAGCAGGGGACAGGGGTTATCAGAGACCCAGTACTTC. It codes for CASSRGQGLSETQYF.

The table lists this clonotype with a few counts. V is TRBV18 and J is TRBJ1-2; TRBD1 matches at 8 bases. Trimming at V came to 3 bases and at J to 4 bases, leaving 1 base not matched to a gene. Germline values: CDR1 KGHSH, CDR2 LQKENI. The CDR3 is 13 residues long. CDR3 nucleotides: TGTGCCAGCTCACCGGGACAGGTCTATGGCTACACCTTC. This translates into CASSPGQVYGYTF.

This clonotype came up many times. V gene TRBV14 combines with J gene TRBJ2-1; 11 nucleotides match TRBD2. Germline V gene data show CDR1 as SGHDN and CDR2 as FVKESK. The CDR3 is 16 residues long. Trimming took 4 bases from V and 6 from J; bases not matched to a gene: 8. CDR3 residues: CASSRGLLAGANEQFF. DNA of the CDR3: TGTGCCAGCAGCCGAGGGTTACTAGCGGGGGCCAATGAGCAGTTCTTC.

This clonotype was observed a few times. The V and J genes are TRBV6-2 or TRBV6-3 and TRBJ1-2; 8 bases match TRBD1. Germline CDR1 and CDR2: MNHEY and SVGEGT. V gave up 5 bases and J gave up 4 bases; unmatched junction bases: 6. The CDR3 extends over 14 amino acids. In DNA, the CDR3 is TGTGCCAGCAGTAGCAGGGGGCCGATCTATGGCTACACCTTC. Amino acid sequence: CASSSRGPIYGYTF.

This clonotype was found many times. The V gene is TRBV18, the J gene TRBJ2-7, with D perhaps matching TRBD2 (5 bases). The CDR3 is 13 amino acids. Germline V gene lookup returns CDR1 KGHSH and CDR2 LQKENI. Trimming took off 6 bases at V and 1 base at J, with 10 bases between the two ends. CDR3 in amino acids: CASSDGVSYEQYF. In nucleotides, the CDR3 is TGTGCCAGCTCGGACGGGGTTTCCTACGAGCAGTACTTC.

This clonotype turned up a few times. The chain links TRBV5-1 to TRBJ2-3, with TRBD2 matching 8 bases. This CDR3 spans 16 amino acids. The J segment lost 4 bases and the V segment lost 5 bases, leaving 12 bases of the junction unmatched. Per the germline V gene, CDR1 is SGHRS and CDR2 is YFSETQ. CDR3 coding DNA: TGCGCCAGCAGACTGAACACGGGGGGGCTTGCAGATACGCAGTATTTT. It translates to CASRLNTGGLADTQYF.

The chain has TRBV6-5 and TRBJ2-2, with D possibly being TRBD1 or TRBD2 (5 bases each). CDR1 and CDR2 from the germline V gene are MNHEY and SVGAGI. The CDR3 is 14 amino acids. Trimming shortened V by 4 bases and J by 6 bases, and 12 bases separated the two germline ends. The CDR3 DNA sequence: TGTGCCAGCAGTTTCAGAGGGGCGGCCGGGGAGCTGTTTTTT. Translating gives CASSFRGAAGELFF.

The chain employs TRBV7-2 and TRBJ2-2; D not resolved. In germline, CDR1 is SGHTA, CDR2 FQGNSA. The CDR3 has 15 residues. Trimming left V 5 bases short and J 1 base short, with 11 bases between. In nucleotides, the CDR3 is TGTGCCAGCAGCCCCCTACCGGGGAACACCGGGGAGCTGTTTTTT. Encoded protein: CASSPLPGNTGELFF. Full variable domain (outside the CDR3, taken from reference TRBV7-2 and TRBJ2-2): GAGVSQSPSNKVTEKGKDVELRCDPISGHTALYWYRQSLGQGLEFLIYFQGNSAPDKSGLPSDRFSAERTGGSVSTLTIQRTQQEDSAVYLCASSPLPGNTGELFFGEGSRLTVL.

This chain connects TRBV2 to TRBJ2-3; tentatively, D is TRBD1 (6 bases). V shed 6 bases and J shed 1 base, with 11 bases lying between them. CDR3 size: 14 residues. The germline V gene has CDR1 SNHLY and CDR2 FYNNEI. As DNA, the CDR3 is TGTGCCAGCAGGATACAGGGACGCACAGATACGCAGTATTTT. Its protein is CASRIQGRTDTQYF.

In its sample, this clonotype was seen a few times. The rearrangement joins TRBV6-5 to TRBJ2-2; 7 bases agree with TRBD1. The CDR3 spans 16 residues. In germline, CDR1 is MNHEY, CDR2 SVGAGI. With 2 bases clipped from V and 1 base from J, the junction kept 4 bases outside the gene matches. CDR3 in DNA: TGTGCCAGCAGTTACCAGACAGGGCGGAACACCGGGGAGCTGTTTTTT. This codes for CASSYQTGRNTGELFF.

This clonotype came up a few times. The chain carries TRBV18 and TRBJ2-3; no firm D call. Germline V gene data show CDR1 as KGHSH and CDR2 as LQKENI. The V end lost 6 bases, the J end lost 3 bases, and 10 bases lay between the germline ends. The CDR3 has 13 residues. CDR3 protein: CASSRAATDTQYF. CDR3 DNA: TGTGCCAGCTCTAGAGCCGCGACAGATACGCAGTATTTT.

This chain links TRBV5-6 with TRBJ2-2; 7 bases are a match to TRBD1. Germline CDR1 and CDR2: SGHDT and YYEEEE. The CDR3 sequence is 16 residues long. The J segment lost 6 bases and the V segment lost 1 base, leaving 9 bases of the junction unmatched. The CDR3 spells CASSLRRDSSAGELFF. The DNA of the CDR3 is TGTGCCAGCAGCTTGCGCCGGGACAGTTCCGCCGGGGAGCTGTTTTTT.

The chain is built from TRBV25-1 and TRBJ1-2, with D unclear. Germline assignment: CDR1 MGHDK and CDR2 SYGVNS. The CDR3 consists of 14 residues. Trimming cost V 4 bases and J 3 bases, with 12 bases left between them. CDR3 sequence (DNA): TGTGCCAGCAGTGTTGGTTCCGGATACTATGGCTACACCTTC. It encodes CASSVGSGYYGYTF.

This chain uses TRBV20-1 with TRBJ2-7; possibly TRBD1 or TRBD2 for D (6 bases each). This CDR3 is 15 amino acids long. Trimming cost V 3 bases and J 8 bases, with 23 bases left between them. CDR1 DFQATT and CDR2 SNEGSKA come from the germline V gene (reference sequence). CDR3 nucleotide sequence: TGCAGTGCTAGGTTGAATTCGGGGGCGCTCTTGAAGCAGTACTTC. Protein product: CSARLNSGALLKQYF.